This T cell receptor beta chain was captured in a study of T-cell memory formation after mild COVID-19. The study's findings and limits: Contracting clones from day 15 to 85 showed balanced CD4/CD8; later expanders favored CD4+.

This clonotype has a handful of counts. Its antigen is as yet unknown. TCRdb itself ran the 5' RACE reads through MiXCR, one entry per CDR3 protein. The data show hundreds of thousands of distinct CDR3 sequences, about 15% seen once. The CDR3 loop spans 12 amino acids. Germline V gives CDR1 SGHTA, CDR2 FQGTGA. V lost 8 bases, J lost 5 bases, and 12 bases lay in between. Specimen: PBMCs or a T cell subset sorted from them (not recorded which). This TCR was sampled from a man in his late teens or twenties who had mild COVID-19 (a few samples of this study predate the infection). Cell type and time point are not known. The V and J genes are TRBV7-3 and TRBJ1-1; possibly TRBD1 for D (6 bases). CDR3 loop: CASGGPGTEAFF. The CDR3 nucleotides read TGTGCCAGCGGGGGGCCGGGAACTGAAGCTTTCTTT.